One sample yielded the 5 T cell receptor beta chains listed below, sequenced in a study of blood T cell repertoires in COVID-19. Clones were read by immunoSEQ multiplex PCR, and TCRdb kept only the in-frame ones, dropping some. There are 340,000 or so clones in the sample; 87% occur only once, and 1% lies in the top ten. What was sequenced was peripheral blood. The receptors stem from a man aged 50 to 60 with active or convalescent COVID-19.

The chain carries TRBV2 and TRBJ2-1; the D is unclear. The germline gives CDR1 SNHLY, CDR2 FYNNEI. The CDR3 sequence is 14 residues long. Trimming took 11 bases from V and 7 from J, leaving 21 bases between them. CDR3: CAGFGLSKRNEQFF. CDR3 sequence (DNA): TGTGCCGGCTTTGGCCTTTCGAAGAGGAATGAGCAGTTCTTC.

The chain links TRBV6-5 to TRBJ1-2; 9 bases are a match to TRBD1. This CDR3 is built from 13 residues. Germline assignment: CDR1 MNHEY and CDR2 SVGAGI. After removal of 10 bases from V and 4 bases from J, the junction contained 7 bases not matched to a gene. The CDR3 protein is CANYRGLSYGYTF. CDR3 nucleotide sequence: TGTGCCAACTACAGGGGGCTCAGCTATGGCTACACCTTC.

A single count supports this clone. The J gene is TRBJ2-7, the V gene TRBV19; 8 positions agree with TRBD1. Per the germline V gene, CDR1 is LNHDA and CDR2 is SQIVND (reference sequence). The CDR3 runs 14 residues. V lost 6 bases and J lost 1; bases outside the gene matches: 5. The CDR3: CASRKQGGSYEQYF. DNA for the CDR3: TGTGCCAGTAGGAAACAGGGGGGATCCTACGAGCAGTACTTC.

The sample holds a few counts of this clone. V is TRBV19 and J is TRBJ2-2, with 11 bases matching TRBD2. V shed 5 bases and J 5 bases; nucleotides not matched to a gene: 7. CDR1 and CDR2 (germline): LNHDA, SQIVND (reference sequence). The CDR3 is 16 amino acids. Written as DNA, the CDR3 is TGTGCCAGTAGTGCCAGACTAGCGGGAACAACCGGGGAGCTGTTTTTT. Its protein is CASSARLAGTTGELFF.

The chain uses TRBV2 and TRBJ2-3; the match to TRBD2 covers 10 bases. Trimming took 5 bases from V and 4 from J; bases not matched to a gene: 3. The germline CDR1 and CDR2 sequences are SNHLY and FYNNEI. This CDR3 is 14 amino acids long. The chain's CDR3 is CASSIGLAADTQYF. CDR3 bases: TGTGCCAGCAGTATTGGACTAGCGGCAGATACGCAGTATTTT.